Listed here is a single TCR beta chain. PCR was performed using 60 Vbeta and 13 Jbeta primers. Clones were read by immunoSEQ multiplex PCR, and TCRdb kept only the in-frame ones, dropping some. The data show under 250,000 clones, 80% to 85% seen once. V dropped 10 bases and J dropped 1; count of bases not matched to a gene: 12. Germline V lookup: CDR1 SEHNR, CDR2 FQNEAQ (reference sequence). There are 15 residues in the CDR3. The sample belongs to a study of cytomegalovirus exposure and HLA in healthy donors. This receptor was identified in a woman in her thirties or forties in good health and CMV-seronegative. The gene calls are TRBV7-9 and TRBJ2-7, with 8 bases matching TRBD1. The sample was PBMCs. Here the CDR3 reads CATSPGQDQSYEQYF. The CDR3 DNA is TGTGCCACCAGTCCGGGACAGGACCAATCCTACGAGCAGTACTTC.